One sample yielded the 18 T cell receptor beta chains listed below, sequenced in a study of metastatic and nonmetastatic thyroid tumors. No patient had received any treatment before thyroid surgery. MiXCR was used by TCRdb to re-call the PCR reads. This sample has 18,000 or so clones, with around 28% found just once. Sequenced: tumor tissue. These receptors all stem from a female donor with papillary thyroid cancer or a benign thyroid nodule (not recorded which). Some clones in this sample may be carry-over from other donors' samples.

V is TRBV27 and J is TRBJ1-3, with D unresolved. The CDR3 consists of 14 residues. Germline CDR1 is MNHEY and CDR2 is SMNVEV (reference sequence). The V gene lost 3 bases and the J gene lost 2 bases, with 8 bases spanning the gap. The CDR3 region is CASSFGRPGNTIYF. CDR3 DNA: TGTGCCAGCAGTTTCGGCAGGCCTGGAAACACCATATATTTT.

Remarks on this clone: One junction end does not reproduce the germline sequence, and a read error may be involved. The chain couples TRBV4-1 to TRBJ2-2; 9 nucleotides match TRBD1. The CDR3 has 20 residues. CDR1 and CDR2 from the germline V gene are MGHRA and YSYEKL. The CDR3 region has the DNA TGCGCCAGCCGCCAAGTAATGGGGACAGGGCTAATTGGGTTGAGCGGGGAGCTGTTTTTT. Its protein product is CASRQVMGTGLIGLSGELFF.

The gene calls are TRBV11-2 and TRBJ1-3; possible D gene TRBD1, 6 bases. Germline loops: CDR1 SGHAT, CDR2 FQNNGV. The CDR3 length is 14 residues. V gave up 7 bases and J gave up 3 bases, with 13 bases separating them. CDR3: CASKRGGSGNTIYF. The DNA of the CDR3 is TGTGCCAGCAAGAGGGGGGGCAGTGGAAACACCATATATTTT.

The V and J genes are TRBV7-3 and TRBJ1-1; 8 bases map to TRBD1. V was pared by 5 bases and J by 6 bases, with 5 bases of the junction left unmatched. This CDR3 has 13 amino acids. Germline-derived CDR1 and CDR2 are SGHTA and FQGTGA. The CDR3 is CASSPDRGAEAFF. The CDR3 bases are TGTGCCAGCAGCCCCGACAGGGGTGCTGAAGCTTTCTTT.

In this sample, this clone turned up many times. This CDR3 is also generated by other DNA sequences in the sample. The chain is built from TRBV2 and TRBJ1-2; D unclear. Deletions cut 0 bases from V and 2 bases from J, with 7 bases between. This CDR3 region has 14 residues. Germline V gene data show CDR1 as SNHLY and CDR2 as FYNNEI. CDR3 protein: CASSEAARNYGYTF. Written as DNA, the CDR3 is TGTGCCAGCAGTGAAGCGGCCCGCAACTATGGCTACACCTTC.

In its sample, this clone is medium-sized. The chain carries TRBV6-5 and TRBJ1-1; D is unclear. The CDR3 has 14 residues. Trimming stripped 2 bases from V and 2 bases from J, with 9 bases between. From germline, CDR1 is MNHEY and CDR2 SVGAGI. In DNA, the CDR3 is TGTGCCAGCAGTTACGGTGGGGTTAACACTGAAGCTTTCTTT. This codes for CASSYGGVNTEAFF.

J is TRBJ2-1 and V is TRBV20-1; 15 bases are shared with TRBD2. CDR3 length: 16 residues. Germline trimming cut 4 bases from V and 8 bases from J; bases unmatched to any gene: 9. CDR1 and CDR2 (germline): DFQATT, SNEGSKA (reference sequence). The CDR3 is CSAIAAGLAGGHEQFF. CDR3 nucleotide sequence: TGCAGTGCTATAGCAGCGGGACTAGCGGGAGGTCATGAGCAGTTCTTC.

This clone was counted ten times or more. Other DNA sequences from this sample encode an identical CDR3 as well. The CDR3 loop reads CASSLGRQETQYF. CDR3 DNA: TGCGCCAGCAGCTTGGGCAGACAAGAGACCCAGTACTTC. The chain employs TRBV5-1 and TRBJ2-5; D is ambiguous. V was cut by 0 bases and J by 2 bases, with 5 bases left in between. CDR3 length: 13 amino acids. The germline gives CDR1 SGHRS, CDR2 YFSETQ.

CDR3 DNA: TGTGCCAGTAAGACCCCGGGGGGGCTGCTCTACACCTTC. This gives the protein CASKTPGGLLYTF. The V gene is TRBV19, the J gene TRBJ1-2; tentatively, D is TRBD1 (6 bases). There are 13 residues in the CDR3. In germline, CDR1 is LNHDA, CDR2 SQIVND (reference sequence). V gave up 7 bases and J gave up 10 bases, with 19 bases separating them.

This sequence joins TRBV5-1 and TRBJ2-7; 8 nucleotides line up with TRBD2. After removal of 4 bases from V and 5 bases from J, the junction contained 8 bases not matched to a gene. Germline V gene data show CDR1 as SGHRS and CDR2 as YFSETQ. This CDR3 region has 14 residues. In DNA form, the CDR3 reads TGCGCCAGCAGCATCCGGGAGGGGAGGGACGAGCAGTACTTC. Translation gives CASSIREGRDEQYF.

This chain connects TRBV6-1 to TRBJ2-1; TRBD1 agrees at 7 bases. After removal of 0 bases from V and 6 bases from J, the junction contained 2 bases not matched to a gene. The CDR3 has 14 residues. Germline CDR1 reads MNHNS; CDR2 reads SASEGT. This chain's CDR3 is CASSEAQGRNEQFF. The DNA of the CDR3 is TGTGCCAGCAGTGAAGCACAGGGGCGCAATGAGCAGTTCTTC.

The chain has TRBV7-2 and TRBJ2-7, with D unclear. The CDR3 sequence is 15 residues long. Germline loops: CDR1 SGHTA, CDR2 FQGNSA. V was clipped by 2 bases and J by 0 bases, with 11 bases between them. CDR3 nucleotide sequence: TGTACCAGCAGCTTATCCGACGTAAGCTCCTACGAGCAGTACTTC. Protein sequence: CTSSLSDVSSYEQYF.

This clone was seen only a few times. V is TRBV6-1 and J is TRBJ1-1; D unresolved. The CDR3 is made up of 14 amino acids. Germline lookup yields CDR1 MNHNS and CDR2 SASEGT. V shed 1 base and J shed 0 bases, with 6 bases lying between them. CDR3: CASSEEGMNTEAFF. DNA for the CDR3: TGTGCCAGCAGTGAAGAGGGAATGAACACTGAAGCTTTCTTT.

The chain is built from TRBV4-1 and TRBJ1-2; the D is unclear. The length of the CDR3 is 14 residues. In germline, CDR1 is MGHRA, CDR2 YSYEKL. V lost 0 bases and J lost 8, with 13 bases in between. This CDR3 is CASSQDSESQGYTF. CDR3 DNA sequence: TGCGCCAGCAGCCAAGATTCGGAATCTCAGGGCTACACCTTC.

There are a few counts of this clone. The rearrangement links TRBV10-2 to TRBJ1-5; no clear D gene. The CDR3 loop spans 16 amino acids. Germline loops: CDR1 WSHSY, CDR2 SAAADI. Trimming removed 3 bases at V and 2 bases at J, with 14 bases between. This chain's CDR3 is CASSDQELGRNQPQHF. Here the CDR3 DNA reads TGCGCCAGCAGTGATCAGGAGCTCGGACGCAATCAGCCCCAGCATTTT.

By share of the sample, this clone is medium-sized. This chain links TRBV9 with TRBJ2-5, with D tentatively TRBD2 (6 bases). CDR1 is SGDLS and CDR2 is YYNGEE in the germline V gene. V was trimmed by 0 bases and J by 1 base, leaving 19 bases between them. This CDR3 comprises 18 residues. In nucleotides, the CDR3 is TGTGCCAGCAGCGTAGGCCTAGCGACCCATACACCCCAAGAGACCCAGTACTTC. Its protein product is CASSVGLATHTPQETQYF.

The rearrangement joins TRBV20-1 to TRBJ2-7, with TRBD2 identical over 15 bases. Trimming cost V 4 bases and J 5 bases; bases outside gene matches: 9. This CDR3 has 16 amino acids. The germline V gene encodes CDR1 DFQATT and CDR2 SNEGSKA (reference sequence). The CDR3 DNA reads as TGCAGTGCTACAGGGACTAGCGGGAGGAGACGGAACGAGCAGTACTTC. Encoded protein: CSATGTSGRRRNEQYF.

Judged by abundance, this clone is medium-sized (0.01 to 0.1%). The chain couples TRBV11-2 to TRBJ2-7; D unresolved. From germline, CDR1 is SGHAT and CDR2 FQNNGV. Trimming left V 3 bases short and J 5 bases short, with 17 bases between. This CDR3 spans 15 amino acids. The CDR3 loop reads CASSLRRPGADEQYF. CDR3 nucleotide sequence: TGTGCCAGCAGCTTGAGACGGCCCGGCGCGGACGAGCAGTACTTC.